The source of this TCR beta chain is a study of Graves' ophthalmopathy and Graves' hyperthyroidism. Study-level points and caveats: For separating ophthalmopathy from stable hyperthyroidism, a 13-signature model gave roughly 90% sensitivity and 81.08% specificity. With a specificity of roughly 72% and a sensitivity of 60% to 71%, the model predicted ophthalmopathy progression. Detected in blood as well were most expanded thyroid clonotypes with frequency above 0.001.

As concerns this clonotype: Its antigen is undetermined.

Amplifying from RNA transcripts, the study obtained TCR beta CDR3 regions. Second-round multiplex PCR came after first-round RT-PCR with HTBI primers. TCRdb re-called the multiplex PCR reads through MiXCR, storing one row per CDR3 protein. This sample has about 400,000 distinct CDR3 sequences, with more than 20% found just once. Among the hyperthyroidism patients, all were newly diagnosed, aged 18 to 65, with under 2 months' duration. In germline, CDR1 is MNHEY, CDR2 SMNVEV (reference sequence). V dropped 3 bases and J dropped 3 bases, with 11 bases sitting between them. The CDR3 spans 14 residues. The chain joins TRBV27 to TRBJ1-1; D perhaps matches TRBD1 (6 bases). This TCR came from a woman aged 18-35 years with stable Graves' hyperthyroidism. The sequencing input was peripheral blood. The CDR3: CASSFGGAYTEAFF. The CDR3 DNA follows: TGTGCCAGCAGTTTCGGGGGCGCGTACACTGAAGCTTTCTTT.